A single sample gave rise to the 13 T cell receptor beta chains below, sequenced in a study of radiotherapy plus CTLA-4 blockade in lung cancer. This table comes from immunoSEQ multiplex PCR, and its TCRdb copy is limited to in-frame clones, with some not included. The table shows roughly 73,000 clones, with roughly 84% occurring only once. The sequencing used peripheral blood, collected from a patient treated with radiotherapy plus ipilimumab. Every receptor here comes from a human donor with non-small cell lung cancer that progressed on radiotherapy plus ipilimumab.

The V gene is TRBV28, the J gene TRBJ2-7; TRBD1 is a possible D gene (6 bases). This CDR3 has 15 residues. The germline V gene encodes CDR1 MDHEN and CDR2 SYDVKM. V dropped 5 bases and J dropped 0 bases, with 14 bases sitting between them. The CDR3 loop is CASSPTGLSSYEQYF. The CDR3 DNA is TGTGCCAGCAGTCCGACAGGCCTTAGCTCCTACGAGCAGTACTTC.

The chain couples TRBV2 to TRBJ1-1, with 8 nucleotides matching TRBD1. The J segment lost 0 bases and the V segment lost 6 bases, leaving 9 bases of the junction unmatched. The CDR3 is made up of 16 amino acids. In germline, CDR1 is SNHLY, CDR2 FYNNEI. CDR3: CASRTGDLILNTEAFF. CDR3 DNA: TGTGCCAGCAGGACAGGGGACCTCATCCTGAACACTGAAGCTTTCTTT.

The chain's CDR3 is CAWRLTSGSYEQYV. DNA for the CDR3: TGTGCCTGGAGGTTGACTAGCGGGAGTTACGAGCAGTACGTC. V gene TRBV30 combines with J gene TRBJ2-7; 12 nucleotides match TRBD2. Germline CDR1 and CDR2: GTSNPN and SVGIG (reference sequence). The junction had 4 bases not matched to a gene; V was cut back by 3 bases and J by 4 bases. The CDR3 extends over 14 amino acids.

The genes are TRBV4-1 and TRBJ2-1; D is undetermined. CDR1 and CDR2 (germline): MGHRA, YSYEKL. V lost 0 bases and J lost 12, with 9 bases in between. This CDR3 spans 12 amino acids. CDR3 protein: CASSQDGQWQFF. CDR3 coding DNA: TGCGCCAGCAGCCAAGATGGGCAGTGGCAGTTCTTC.

The CDR3 nucleotides read TGCGCCAGCAGCCGGGGGACAGAGTACGAGCAGTACTTC. This codes for CASSRGTEYEQYF. The chain employs TRBV4-1 and TRBJ2-5, with 7 bases lining up with TRBD1. The J call is uncertain, as TRBJ2-7 better fits the DNA end. The germline V gene encodes CDR1 MGHRA and CDR2 YSYEKL. This CDR3 is 13 amino acids long.

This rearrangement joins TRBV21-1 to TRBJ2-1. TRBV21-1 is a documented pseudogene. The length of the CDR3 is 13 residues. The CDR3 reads CASSKARQAEQFF. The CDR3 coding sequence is TGTGCCAGCAGCAAAGCGAGGCAGGCAGAGCAGTTCTTC.

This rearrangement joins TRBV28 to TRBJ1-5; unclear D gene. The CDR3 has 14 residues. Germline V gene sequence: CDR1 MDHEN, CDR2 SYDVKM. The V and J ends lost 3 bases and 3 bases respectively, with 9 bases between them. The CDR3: CASSLAQVNQPQHF. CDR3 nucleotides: TGTGCCAGCAGTTTGGCTCAGGTCAATCAGCCCCAGCATTTT.

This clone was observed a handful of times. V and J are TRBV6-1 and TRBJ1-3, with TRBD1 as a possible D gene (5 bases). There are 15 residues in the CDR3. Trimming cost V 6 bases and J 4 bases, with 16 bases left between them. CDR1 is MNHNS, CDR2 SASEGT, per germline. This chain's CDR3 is CASSPKDIGGNTIYF. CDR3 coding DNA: TGTGCCAGCAGCCCCAAGGACATCGGGGGAAACACCATATATTTT.

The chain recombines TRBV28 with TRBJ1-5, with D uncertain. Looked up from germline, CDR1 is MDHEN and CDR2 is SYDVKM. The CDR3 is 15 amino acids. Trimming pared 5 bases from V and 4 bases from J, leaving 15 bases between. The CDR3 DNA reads TGTGCCAGCAGTCCCCTGACACCAGAGAATCAGCCCCAGCATTTT. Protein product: CASSPLTPENQPQHF.

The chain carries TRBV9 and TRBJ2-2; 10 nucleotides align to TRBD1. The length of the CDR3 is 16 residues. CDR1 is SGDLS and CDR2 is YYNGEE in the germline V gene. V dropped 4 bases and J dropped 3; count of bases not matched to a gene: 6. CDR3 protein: CASSQGQGPYTGELFF. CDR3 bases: TGTGCCAGCAGCCAGGGACAGGGGCCCTACACCGGGGAGCTGTTTTTT.

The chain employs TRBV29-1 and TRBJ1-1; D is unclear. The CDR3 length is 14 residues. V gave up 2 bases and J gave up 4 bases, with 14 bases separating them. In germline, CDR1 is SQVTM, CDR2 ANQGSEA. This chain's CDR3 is CSVETPRAGTEAFF. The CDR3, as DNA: TGCAGCGTTGAAACCCCGAGGGCGGGCACTGAAGCTTTCTTT.

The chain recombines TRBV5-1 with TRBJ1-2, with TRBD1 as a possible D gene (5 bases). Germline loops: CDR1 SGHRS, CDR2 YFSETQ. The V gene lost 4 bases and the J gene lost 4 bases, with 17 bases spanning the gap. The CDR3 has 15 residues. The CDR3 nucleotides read TGCGCCAGCAGCCCCGATAGATGGACAAGCTATGGCTACACCTTC. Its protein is CASSPDRWTSYGYTF.

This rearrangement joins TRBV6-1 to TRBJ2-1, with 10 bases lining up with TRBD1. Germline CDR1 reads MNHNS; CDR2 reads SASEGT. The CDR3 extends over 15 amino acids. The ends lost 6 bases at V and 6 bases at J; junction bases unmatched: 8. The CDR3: CASRDPGQGINEQFF. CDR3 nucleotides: TGTGCCAGCAGGGATCCGGGACAGGGGATCAATGAGCAGTTCTTC.